One and the same sample provided the 9 T cell receptor beta chains below, sequenced in a study of control samples from healthy donors and cancer patients. Assay: immunoSEQ multiplex PCR; the TCRdb copy retains only in-frame clones and omits some. The data contain 80,000 to 100,000 clones, roughly 92% of them singletons. Sequenced input: blood. These receptor sequences come from a human donor in good health. The donor label of this sample is uncertain.

The gene calls are TRBV10-3 and TRBJ2-7; a weak D match, TRBD1 (6 bases). CDR1 and CDR2 (germline): ENHRY, SYGVKD. V lost 3 bases, J lost 0 bases, and 18 bases lay in between. The CDR3 is 17 amino acids. CDR3 amino acids: CAISDFQLEGHSYEQYF. The CDR3 bases are TGTGCCATCAGTGACTTCCAATTAGAGGGACACTCCTACGAGCAGTACTTC.

The chain couples TRBV18 to TRBJ2-1, with 7 bases matching TRBD1. CDR1 and CDR2 from the germline V gene are KGHSH and LQKENI. The J segment lost 4 bases and the V segment lost 2 bases, leaving 8 bases of the junction unmatched. The CDR3 is made up of 16 amino acids. CDR3 in DNA: TGTGCCAGCTCACCAGGGCAGGGGGTCACTTACAATGAGCAGTTCTTC. It translates to CASSPGQGVTYNEQFF.

This chain joins TRBV5-8 and TRBJ2-7; D is unclear. This CDR3 region has 13 residues. Germline values: CDR1 SGHTS, CDR2 YDEGEE. V was clipped by 0 bases and J by 3 bases, with 7 bases between them. The CDR3 region has the DNA TGTGCCAGCAGCTTGGTTGGGATCTACGAGCAGTACTTC. It encodes CASSLVGIYEQYF.

This clone has a single count. The chain is built from TRBV20-1 and TRBJ1-1, with 9 bases lining up with TRBD1. V lost 4 bases to trimming and J lost 11 bases; unmatched junction nucleotides: 5. The length of the CDR3 is 11 residues. CDR1 and CDR2 from the germline V gene are DFQATT and SNEGSKA (reference sequence). CDR3 region: CSANLQGAAFF. In DNA form, the CDR3 reads TGCAGTGCTAACCTACAGGGGGCGGCTTTCTTT.

The CDR3 is CASSRQGSYEQYV. CDR3 DNA: TGTGCCAGCAGCCGACAGGGATCCTACGAGCAGTACGTC. V usage is TRBV2 and J usage is TRBJ2-7, with 7 bases aligning to TRBD1. The junction had 3 bases not matched to a gene; V was cut back by 6 bases and J by 1 base. The CDR3 length is 13 residues. Germline loops: CDR1 SNHLY, CDR2 FYNNEI.

CDR3 nucleotide sequence: TGTGCCAGCAGTCGGGACATGTCCACAGATACGCAGTATTTT. Translation: CASSRDMSTDTQYF. This chain uses TRBV6-5 with TRBJ2-3; D is perhaps TRBD1 (6 bases). CDR3 length: 14 amino acids. CDR1 MNHEY and CDR2 SVGAGI come from the germline V gene. V lost 5 bases to trimming and J lost 2 bases, with 11 bases between them.

The chain joins TRBV19 to TRBJ2-7; no clear D gene. The germline V gene has CDR1 LNHDA and CDR2 SQIVND (reference sequence). This CDR3 comprises 15 residues. The V and J ends lost 3 bases and 1 base respectively, with 13 bases between them. The CDR3 protein is CASSILAGRSYEQYF. The CDR3 DNA reads TGTGCCAGTAGTATTTTGGCAGGTCGATCCTACGAGCAGTACTTC.

V is TRBV27 and J is TRBJ2-1; perhaps TRBD1 as D (5 bases). Trimming took 5 bases from V and 4 from J, leaving 18 bases between them. This CDR3 is built from 16 residues. Germline assignment: CDR1 MNHEY and CDR2 SMNVEV (reference sequence). CDR3 protein: CASSPRASNPYNEQFF. The DNA for the CDR3 is TGTGCCAGCAGTCCCAGGGCCTCCAACCCTTACAATGAGCAGTTCTTC.

This chain connects TRBV25-1 to TRBJ1-3; 9 bases are a match to TRBD1. Per germline, CDR1 MGHDK and CDR2 SYGVNS. V was clipped by 7 bases and J by 3 bases; unmatched bases: 7. This CDR3 is built from 15 residues. CDR3: CASNPGQGLGNTIYF. The CDR3 DNA reads as TGTGCCAGCAACCCGGGACAGGGACTTGGAAACACCATATATTTT.